This T cell receptor beta chain is drawn from a study of blood T cell repertoires in COVID-19 (TCRdb year 2020). General notes on the study: Collaborator samples came from the United States, Italy and Spain and covered acute and convalescent phases of COVID-19. The material from the prospective study consisted of cDNA or gDNA derived from T cells, B-cell-depleted T cells, or PBMCs. Deeply sampled blood TCRbeta repertoires from subjects exposed to, actively infected with, or recovered from COVID-19 were included in the dataset. The repertoires were released in a freely available public database meant as a resource for research on the immune response to SARS-CoV-2. The samples were drawn from two sources: the first 160 participants of the ongoing ImmuneRACE study, and over 1,000 subjects contributed by 6 global collaborators. Nearly every sample came with metadata listing a de-identified subject ID, COVID-19 status, age in years and sex. Where HLA class I and class II types were available, the types were taken from metadata supplied by the sample provider, not from assay-based typing. Results and caveats for the whole study, not just this receptor: The amount of clinical and demographic metadata varied by source and participant and was provided uncurated.

The immunoSEQ Assay, a bias-controlled multiplex PCR, was used to amplify TCRbeta CDR3 regions from genomic DNA. In the paper's pipeline: The number of nucleated cells in each sample was estimated by amplification of reference gene primers within the assay. Sequence reads were collapsed and filtered to measure the absolute abundance of every unique TCRbeta CDR3 rearrangement. Productive Simpson clonality was computed per sample as the square root of Simpson's diversity index over productive rearrangements. TCRdb limited this immuneACCESS table to in-frame rearrangements with V and J called. A share of clones is missing; checked studies link under half to unresolved V genes, and the rest is unexplained. The DNA was the basis for D and trimming; V, J and clone size are from that table. This sample gives around 300,000 clones in total; under 90% of them show up just once. The biggest ten clones account for approximately 2% of the sample.

Of note for this clone: Its cognate antigen has yet to be identified. Base qualities were left out, and no much larger clone turns up one base away.

Trimming takes 0 bases from V and 0 bases from J, and the germline ends sit 10 bases apart. In the germline V gene, CDR1 corresponds to SGHRS and CDR2 to YFSETQ. The CDR3 contains 17 residues, cysteine and phenylalanine counted. The retained sequence is limited to the CDR3, 51 bases, with the frame set at the first base. Each collaborating institution followed its own protocols to collect whole blood in K2EDTA tubes. For TCRbeta analysis, collaborators shipped samples as frozen whole blood, isolated PBMCs, or DNA extracted from either of those sample types. The receptor comes from a man over 45 with acute or convalescent COVID-19. Sequencing was performed on peripheral blood. The chain links TRBV5-1 with TRBJ2-6, with the D gene too uncertain to name. The encoded CDR3 is CASSLAAASSGANVLTF. The DNA reads as follows: TGCGCCAGCAGCTTGGCCGCGGCTTCCTCTGGGGCCAACGTCCTGACTTTC.